These T cell receptor beta chains were read from a single sample in a study of molecular identifiers for immune sequencing clone quantification. MiXCR was run by TCRdb on the PCR reads, yielding one entry per CDR3 protein. The data contain approximately 500,000 distinct CDR3 sequences, under 30% of them singletons. Material: naive CD8+ T cells from blood, with Jurkat cell RNA spiked in. These TCRs come from a human donor in good health. Some libraries in this study had Jurkat cell RNA spiked in. Each CDR3 is given with its conserved first and last residue. D genes are given only for firm matches. Some rows have no size entry. The others give once, few or many, or a class for an expanded clone.

size	J	D	V	DNA	CDR3
once	TRBJ2-3	NA	TRBV28	TGTGCCAGCAGTTTTGGGGCCTCGAGCCCAGATACGCAGTATTTT	CASSFGASSPDTQYF
NA	TRBJ2-7	TRBD2	TRBV12-3/TRBV12-4	TGTGCCAGCACCCCCGGGGGGGGATCACCCTACGAGCAGTACTTC	CASTPGGGSPYEQYF
NA	TRBJ1-2	NA	TRBV4-1	TGCGCCAGCAGCCCAGATAGGAGGGAAGGTTTCTATGGCTCCACCTTC	CASSPDRREGFYGSTF
few	TRBJ2-3	TRBD2	TRBV7-9	TGTGCCAGCAGCTTAACTCGAGCGGGAGGGTTCACAGATACGCAGTATTTT	CASSLTRAGGFTDTQYF
NA	TRBJ1-2	TRBD1	TRBV5-6	TGTGCCAGCAGCTTGGGAGACAGGGGCTACAACACCTATGGCTACACCTTC	CASSLGDRGYNTYGYTF
few	TRBJ2-3	NA	TRBV29-1	TGCAGCGGCTCGGGGGATAAATCTAGCACAGATACGCAGTATTTT	CSGSGDKSSTDTQYF
NA	TRBJ2-7	TRBD2	TRBV5-6	TGTGCCAGCAGCTTGGAGGCTAGCGGGAAAAGGGGGGAGCAGTACTTC	CASSLEASGKRGEQYF
few	TRBJ1-1	NA	TRBV25-1	TGTGCCAGCAGTGATGCTGACAGGTGGGCTGAAGCTTTCTTT	CASSDADRWAEAFF
many	TRBJ1-4	NA	TRBV28	TGTGCCAGCAGTTTTAGATGGGGAGTCGGTGAAAAACTGTTTTTT	CASSFRWGVGEKLFF
NA	TRBJ1-2	NA	TRBV4-1	TGCGCCAGCAGCCATGAAAGCAACTATGGCTACACCTTC	CASSHESNYGYTF
many	TRBJ2-3	TRBD2	TRBV9	TGTGCCAGCAGCGCCGAGCTAGCGGGGCTCACAGATACGCAGTATTTT	CASSAELAGLTDTQYF
NA	TRBJ2-5	NA	TRBV28	TGTGCCAGCAGTCCAGGGCGCGTCTACCAAGAGACCCAGTACTTC	CASSPGRVYQETQYF
NA	TRBJ2-5	TRBD1	TRBV5-6	TGTGCCAGCAGCTTGGTAAGGGACAGCGAAGAGACCCAGTACTTC	CASSLVRDSEETQYF